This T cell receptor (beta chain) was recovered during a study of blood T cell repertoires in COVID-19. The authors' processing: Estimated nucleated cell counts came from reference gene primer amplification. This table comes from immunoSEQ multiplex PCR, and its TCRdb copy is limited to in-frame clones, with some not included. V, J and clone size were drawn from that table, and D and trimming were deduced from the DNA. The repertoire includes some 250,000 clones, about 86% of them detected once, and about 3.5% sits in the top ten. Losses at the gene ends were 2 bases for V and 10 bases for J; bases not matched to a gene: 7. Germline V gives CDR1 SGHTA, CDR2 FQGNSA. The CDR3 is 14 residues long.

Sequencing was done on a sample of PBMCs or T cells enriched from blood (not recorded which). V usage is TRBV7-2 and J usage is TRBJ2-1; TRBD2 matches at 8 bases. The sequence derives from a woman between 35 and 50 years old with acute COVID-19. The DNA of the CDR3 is TGTGCCAGCAGCTTATCCACTAGCGGTTGGGAGCAGTTCTTC. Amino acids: CASSLSTSGWEQFF.